This entry describes one TCR beta chain. Its antigen is unknown. No much larger clone exists at a distance of one base, and base qualities are not known. The CDR3 has 12 amino acids, counting the end cysteine and phenylalanine. The sequence is cut down to CDR3 DNA, 36 bases in frame from base 1. Between the V and J ends, shortened by 7 bases and 2 bases respectively, the junction contains 9 bases. Sequences MNHEY (CDR1) and SVGAGI (CDR2) are obtained from the germline V gene. The sample belongs to a study of cytomegalovirus exposure and HLA in healthy donors (dated by TCRdb to about 2017). Some background on the complete study: An earlier analysis of a few hundred of the donors reported 276 Gb of sequence data and roughly 120 million unique TCR beta sequences obtained from about 170 million T cells. Roughly 300 gigabases of sequencing data and about 92 million unique TCR sequences made up an early release that covered around 640 HLA-typed donors. Of the 398 genotyped donors, around 81% fell in the genetic ancestry cluster associated with self-reported Caucasian donors. The study was designed to test whether signatures of past pathogen exposure could be identified by cataloging public T cell receptors. The T cell repertoires of 666 subjects were profiled by immunosequencing and related to cytomegalovirus serostatus. A separate validation cohort of roughly 130 different subjects was used in addition to the roughly 670-subject first cohort. The study combined high-throughput TCR immunosequencing, statistical association of individual TCRs with disease status, and machine learning to predict cytomegalovirus infection status. In a later analysis, previously published TCR beta repertoires from fewer than 750 donors were re-analyzed and high-resolution HLA genotyping was added so that TCR occurrence patterns could be studied. The later analysis used no new phenotypic data to find candidate immune exposures, relying instead on TCR beta sequences and their occurrence across donors. An earlier analysis of around 540 of the donors applied high-throughput TCR beta sequencing to assess whether each TCR beta V gene segment acted as functional or pseudogenic. Donor age, sex, ethnicity and CMV serostatus were collected together with the repertoire data. A later genetic analysis used genome-wide SNP genotypes for about three fifths of the 666 donors, treating that subset as a discovery cohort. All discovery cohort repertoires had been generated on a single sequencing platform. HLA typing included class I and class II loci at four-digit resolution. Typing coverage varied by locus: about 629-640 donors for A, B, C, DRB1 and DQB1; approximately 500 for DQA1; approximately 610 for DPA1; fewer than 480 for DPB1. Because of strong linkage in the cohort, five DR-DQ haplotypes were treated as single units for association and clustering. Across some 400 genotyped donors of the cohort, an average of roughly 250,000 unique TCR beta nucleotide sequences per donor were sequenced, and 15% to 20% of those sequences were non-productive. What the research found in general, with its limitations: The classifier was reported to diagnose cytomegalovirus status with high specificity and sensitivity in both the original cohort and the validation cohort. When HLA alleles, especially DR and DQ, strongly co-occurred, TCR associations were difficult to assign to individual alleles. Because counts were too low, some 17 rarely observed V segments, including chromosome 9 orphons, were left out of the earlier analysis of some 600 of the donors. A group of highly shared sequence variants was considered likely to be a technical artifact of the sequencing pipeline. A later analysis found that TCR association rates varied across HLA loci, with DRB1 alleles showing the most associated TCRs and HLA-C alleles the fewest. In vitro tests confirmed that a few of the cytomegalovirus-associated TCR beta chains recognize cytomegalovirus antigens. Several of the top co-occurrence clusters appeared to be linked to parvovirus B19, influenza, CMV and Epstein-Barr virus, according to a later analysis. In a later genetic analysis, a missense DCLRE1C variant was associated with V-gene and J-gene trimming of TCR beta chains, and the association was replicated in an independent cohort. The only immune exposure information available for the cohort was CMV serostatus. Presence/absence analyses assumed roughly uniform sequencing depth across donors, an assumption that may not hold. Most CMV-associated TCR beta chains appeared to be HLA-restricted in a later analysis, and the HLA associations seemed to be driven largely by CMV exposure. A total of roughly 160 TCR beta chains were listed by the study as associated with cytomegalovirus. A further reported finding was that TCR beta sequences accurately predicted the HLA-A and HLA-B alleles for most subjects in the first cohort. The authors suggested that the approach could potentially be generalized to other disease states and immunological phenotypes. In a later genetic analysis, fewer N-insertions in productive TCRs were reported among donors in an Asian-associated ancestry cluster than the roughly 700-donor mean. Because HLA typing was unavailable for some donors at each locus, only the typed subset was used in association tests. An earlier analysis of approximately 570 of the donors showed that most TCR beta V segments appeared in productive rearrangements either about 87% or about 30% of the time, which broadly matched IMGT annotations. Correlated functional status among segregating V segments might reflect linkage disequilibrium, but an unknown experimental factor could not be ruled out. In a later analysis, HLA-associated TCR beta chains showed more clonal expansion and lower generation probabilities than non-associated chains that were equally common. Some IMGT-functional V segments, including TRBV6-2 and TRBV6-3, could not be told apart with the 87-base-pair reads, so those segments were excluded. A later analysis associated 17,000 or so TCR beta sequences with specific HLA alleles at a false discovery rate of 0.05. Across donors, most TCR sequences were observed very rarely, whereas some public TCRs were present in many individuals. Only TCR beta chains were sequenced in this cohort, and the absence of alpha or paired-chain data limited detectable features.

The cohort was made up of roughly 670 healthy bone marrow donors. All cohort members were sampled while nominally healthy, although unrecorded immune exposures were likely present. The donor was CMV seronegative and was included in the group of under 450 seronegative cohort members. A peripheral blood sample was provided by each donor, and peripheral blood mononuclear cells were used for TCR beta sequencing. The Qiagen DNeasy Blood Extraction Kit was used to extract genomic DNA from the blood cell samples. Library preparation used the immunoSEQ multiplex PCR assay. For the multiplex PCR, a mixture combining 60 forward primers for TCR Vbeta segments and 13 reverse primers for TCR Jbeta segments was used. Amplification of the CDR3 region of rearranged TCR beta genes was performed with a multiplex PCR assay on genomic DNA. The amplified TCR beta libraries were sequenced on the Illumina HiSeq System as 87-base-pair reads. As for how the authors treated the data: A later analysis counted approximately 76 million unique TCR beta chains across the 600 to 850 repertoires, and around 9.9 million of these chains were shared by at least two donors. Raw reads were error-corrected and collapsed into unique sequences with a nearest-neighbor algorithm that merged closely related sequences to remove PCR and sequencing errors. Alignment of CDR3 sequences to IMGT reference sequences was used to assign V, D and J gene segments. For a sequence to be retained, a match of at least six nucleotides to both a V gene segment and a J gene segment was required. A rearrangement counted as productive if the CDR3 had no stop codons and remained in frame with V and J, and every other rearrangement counted as non-productive. CDR3 was defined according to IMGT convention as the region running from the second conserved V-encoded cysteine to the conserved J-encoded phenylalanine. Sequences without an unambiguous match to a single V gene segment were excluded from the earlier analysis of 587 of the donors. An earlier analysis of about 590 of the donors classified V segments as functional when productive rearrangements were above 56.7% and as segregating when the standard deviation between donors was above 5%. A statistical classification framework was built to diagnose cytomegalovirus status from the catalog of TCR beta chain sequences. A later analysis assigned V and J genes by comparing TCR nucleotide sequences with IMGT/GENE-DB human TR gene sequences. In a later analysis, CDR3 sequences and most-parsimonious VDJ recombination scenarios were assigned using the TCRdist pipeline. In a later analysis, every TCR beta chain was defined by the combination of its CDR3 amino acid sequence and its V-gene family, and reads without a unique V-gene family were dropped. As a way to deal with suspected cross-contamination and a sequencing artifact, a later analysis dropped under 600 nucleotide sequences that were highly shared and had low generation probability. For each public chain, a later analysis derived a clonal expansion index from normalized ranks of inferred template counts within each repertoire. A later analysis computed generation probabilities with a VDJ recombination model fitted to out-of-frame rearrangements, and checked the results against IGoR. In a later analysis, TCR-TCR, TCR-HLA and TCR-CMV co-occurrence was scored with hypergeometric tests, and a repertoire-size bias correction was applied to TCR pairs. In a later analysis, false discovery rates were estimated by permuting HLA or CMV assignments 20 times. In a later analysis, co-occurring TCRs were grouped using DBSCAN, with TCRdist sequence similarity added in when clustering inside HLA-allele-positive subsets. For co-occurrence clustering, repertoires with fewer than 30,000 or more than 120,000 public chains were excluded, along with roughly 5 repertoires with anomalous nucleotide sharing. Entries here come from immuneACCESS through TCRdb and include only in-frame sequences with V and J called. Some clones fail to appear in such tables; in the studies checked, an unresolved V gene covers under half of the shortfall, and the cause of the remainder is unknown. V, J and clone size derive from that table, while D and trimming were established from the DNA sequence. The sample data list roughly 170,000 clones, and 70% to 80% of these were observed just once. The ten largest clones add up to about 1.3% of the sample.

The chain joins TRBV6-5 to TRBJ2-7; 6 matching bases give a weak D call of TRBD1. Sequencing input: PBMCs. The receptor comes from a man aged 25 to 45 in good health and CMV-seronegative. The CDR3 corresponds to CASKGVAYEQYF. The DNA sequence is given as TGTGCCAGCAAGGGGGTTGCCTACGAGCAGTACTTC.